Shown below are 30 T cell receptor beta chains from a single sample sequenced in a study of blood T cell repertoires in COVID-19. The assay was immunoSEQ multiplex PCR, and TCRdb's table has in-frame clones only and misses some. This table holds 200,000 to 250,000 clones, more than 65% found once. Sequenced material: peripheral blood. Receptors were obtained from a human donor in a cohort sampled during active COVID-19.

The CDR3 loop reads CASSQGPGQGALSGANVLTF. DNA of the CDR3: TGTGCCAGCAGCCAAGGTCCGGGACAGGGGGCTCTCTCTGGGGCCAACGTCCTGACTTTC. This chain joins TRBV3-1 (or the pseudogene TRBV3-2) and TRBJ2-6; 12 bases match TRBD1. Trimming removed 1 base from V and 0 bases from J; junction bases left unmatched: 7. This CDR3 contains 20 residues. Germline V gives CDR1 LGHDT, CDR2 YNNKEL (reference sequence).

This clone occurred once. The chain combines TRBV28 with TRBJ2-2; 10 bases are a match to TRBD1. The CDR3 length is 18 residues. The germline V gene has CDR1 MDHEN and CDR2 SYDVKM. Trimming at V came to 5 bases and at J to 1 base, leaving 10 bases not matched to a gene. The CDR3 sequence: CASSPYWWDRGNTGELFF. The CDR3 region has the DNA TGTGCCAGCAGTCCCTATTGGTGGGACAGGGGGAACACCGGGGAGCTGTTTTTT. The full variable domain, rest sourced from reference TRBV28 and TRBJ2-2, is DVKVTQSSRYLVKRTGEKVFLECVQDMDHENMFWYRQDPGLGLRLIYFSYDVKMKEKGDIPEGYSVSREKKERFSLILESASTNQTSMYLCASSPYWWDRGNTGELFFGEGSRLTVL.

The rearrangement links TRBV18 to TRBJ1-5, with D perhaps matching TRBD1 (5 bases). The CDR3 runs to 15 residues. The V gene lost 3 bases and the J gene lost 3 bases, with 12 bases spanning the gap. Germline V CDR1 and CDR2: KGHSH, LQKENI. The CDR3 region has the DNA TGTGCCAGCTCACCGGGGCCAGGGATCAATCAGCCCCAGCATTTT. Protein: CASSPGPGINQPQHF.

This clone has just one count. V usage is TRBV28 and J usage is TRBJ2-7; 9 bases agree with TRBD1. V dropped 5 bases and J dropped 2; count of bases not matched to a gene: 7. The V gene's germline CDR1 is MDHEN and CDR2 SYDVKM. The CDR3 contains 15 residues. CDR3 in amino acids: CASSGPGQGAYEQYF. DNA for the CDR3: TGTGCCAGCAGTGGGCCGGGACAGGGTGCCTACGAGCAGTACTTC. The full variable domain, with the rest looked up from reference TRBV28 and TRBJ2-7, is DVKVTQSSRYLVKRTGEKVFLECVQDMDHENMFWYRQDPGLGLRLIYFSYDVKMKEKGDIPEGYSVSREKKERFSLILESASTNQTSMYLCASSGPGQGAYEQYFGPGTRLTVT.

The chain joins TRBV27 to TRBJ1-5; 7 bases line up with TRBD1. CDR3 length: 14 amino acids. CDR1 and CDR2 from the germline V gene are MNHEY and SMNVEV (reference sequence). The V gene end was trimmed by 3 bases and the J gene end by 9 bases; junction bases not matched to a gene: 8. The CDR3 sequence is CASSFRTGNWPQHF. The CDR3 coding sequence is TGTGCCAGCAGTTTTCGGACAGGAAACTGGCCCCAGCATTTT.

V and J are TRBV6-1 and TRBJ2-5, with a weak D call TRBD1 (5 bases). V was shortened by 3 bases and J by 2 bases, with 13 bases between the two germline ends. CDR3 length equals 15 residues. Germline CDR1 and CDR2: MNHNS and SASEGT. The CDR3 DNA reads as TGTGCCAGCAGTGACCAGGGTACCCCGCAAGAGACCCAGTACTTC. Its translation is CASSDQGTPQETQYF.

This rearrangement joins TRBV7-9 to TRBJ2-1; 7 positions match TRBD2. With V trimmed by 1 base and J by 9 bases, 15 bases remained unmatched. The germline V gene has CDR1 SEHNR and CDR2 FQNEAQ (reference sequence). This CDR3 is 17 amino acids long. CDR3 in amino acids: CASSLGRAGAVPGEQFF. DNA of the CDR3: TGTGCCAGCAGCTTAGGTCGGGCGGGAGCGGTCCCGGGTGAGCAGTTCTTC.

V usage is TRBV4-1 and J usage is TRBJ2-1; D is undetermined. V lost 1 base and J 5 bases, leaving 15 bases between the germline ends. CDR1 is MGHRA, CDR2 YSYEKL, per germline. The CDR3 runs 16 residues. Here the CDR3 DNA reads TGCGCCAGCAGCCAAGGAGTAGAGTTCCTCCACAATGAGCAGTTCTTC. This sequence encodes CASSQGVEFLHNEQFF.

The chain combines TRBV7-8 with TRBJ2-5, with 11 bases aligning to TRBD1. CDR1 is SGHVS, CDR2 FQNEAQ, per germline. Trimming removed 5 bases from V and 5 bases from J; junction bases left unmatched: 4. The CDR3 is 14 amino acids. The CDR3 region is CASSTRDRGETQYF. The CDR3 nucleotides read TGTGCCAGCAGCACCCGGGACAGGGGGGAGACCCAGTACTTC.

The genes are TRBV4-1 and TRBJ1-4; D might be TRBD1 (5 bases). V dropped 4 bases and J dropped 13 bases, with 13 bases sitting between them. Germline V gene sequence: CDR1 MGHRA, CDR2 YSYEKL. The CDR3 runs to 12 residues. The CDR3 reads CASSPAWGTLFF. Here the CDR3 DNA reads TGCGCCAGCAGCCCCGCCTGGGGCACACTGTTTTTT.

The chain employs TRBV15 and TRBJ2-1; possible D gene TRBD2, 6 bases. Germline assignment: CDR1 LNHNV and CDR2 YYDKDF (reference sequence). CDR3 size: 17 residues. V gave up 5 bases and J gave up 1 base, with 18 bases separating them. The CDR3 here is CATSDFALSGSYNEQFF. The CDR3 bases are TGTGCCACCAGCGACTTTGCCCTAAGCGGGTCCTACAATGAGCAGTTCTTC.

The chain carries TRBV5-6 and TRBJ2-6; D may be TRBD2 (7 bases). The V end lost 4 bases, the J end lost 0 bases, and 17 bases lay between the germline ends. From germline, CDR1 is SGHDT and CDR2 YYEEEE. The CDR3 spans 18 residues. The CDR3 DNA sequence: TGTGCCAGCAGCCCCGGGAAGGGGGGGGTCTCTGGGGCCAACGTCCTGACTTTC. Residues: CASSPGKGGVSGANVLTF.

This chain joins TRBV9 and TRBJ2-5; the match to TRBD1 covers 8 bases. The V segment lost 0 bases and the J segment 5 bases; nucleotides outside the gene matches: 3. Germline values: CDR1 SGDLS, CDR2 YYNGEE. The CDR3 is made up of 14 amino acids. Written as DNA, the CDR3 is TGTGCCAGCAGCGTAGAGGCAGGGGGCGAGACCCAGTACTTC. It codes for CASSVEAGGETQYF.

This clone was seen only a few times. J is TRBJ2-7 and V is TRBV4-1, with 9 bases that match TRBD2. Germline trimming cut 4 bases from V and 3 bases from J; bases unmatched to any gene: 4. This CDR3 has 14 residues. CDR1 and CDR2 (germline): MGHRA, YSYEKL. CDR3 residues: CASSRSGSGYEQYF. The CDR3 DNA reads TGCGCCAGCAGCCGTAGCGGGAGTGGCTACGAGCAGTACTTC.

The genes are TRBV2 and TRBJ1-1; maybe TRBD1 (5 bases). The CDR3 has 11 residues. The V and J ends lost 10 bases and 3 bases respectively, with 9 bases between them. CDR1 and CDR2 from the germline V gene are SNHLY and FYNNEI. In DNA, the CDR3 is TGTGCCACCGGGGGGGACACTGAAGCTTTCTTT. This codes for CATGGDTEAFF.

This chain joins TRBV5-1 and TRBJ2-3; D is perhaps TRBD2 (5 bases). Deletions cut 1 base from V and 1 base from J, with 7 bases between. The CDR3 is made up of 14 amino acids. Germline CDR1 SGHRS, CDR2 YFSETQ. CDR3 sequence (DNA): TGCGCCAGCAGCTTGTGGCGGGGCACAGATACGCAGTATTTT. It encodes CASSLWRGTDTQYF.

The chain is built from TRBV7-2 and TRBJ2-7, with TRBD2 identical over 11 bases. J was trimmed by 1 base and V by 5 bases; bases with no gene match: 13. This CDR3 is 18 amino acids long. Per germline, CDR1 SGHTA and CDR2 FQGNSA. The DNA of the CDR3 is TGTGCCAGCAGCGCAAGGACTAGCGGGCCGCTTACGTCCTACGAGCAGTACTTC. It encodes CASSARTSGPLTSYEQYF.

This rearrangement joins TRBV29-1 to TRBJ1-1; TRBD1 might be the D (6 bases). The CDR3 runs to 12 residues. CDR1 is SQVTM, CDR2 ANQGSEA, per germline. V lost 7 bases and J lost 4, with 13 bases in between. Here the CDR3 DNA reads TGCAGCGCGTGGGTAGGGGGCACTGAAGCTTTCTTT. It encodes CSAWVGGTEAFF.

The chain combines TRBV5-6 with TRBJ2-5, with D maybe TRBD1 (5 bases). Trimming took 1 base from V and 1 from J, leaving 8 bases between them. The germline CDR1 and CDR2 sequences are SGHDT and YYEEEE. There are 14 residues in the CDR3. Here the CDR3 reads CASSLWGSQETQYF. CDR3 bases: TGTGCCAGCAGCTTGTGGGGCAGCCAAGAGACCCAGTACTTC. The full variable domain, with the rest looked up from reference TRBV5-6 and TRBJ2-5, is DAGVTQSPTHLIKTRGQQVTLRCSPKSGHDTVSWYQQALGQGPQFIFQYYEEEERQRGNFPDRFSGHQFPNYSSELNVNALLLGDSALYLCASSLWGSQETQYFGPGTRLLVL.

This sequence joins TRBV7-6 and TRBJ1-6; the D gene is possibly TRBD1 (5 bases). The germline V gene encodes CDR1 SGHVS and CDR2 FNYEAQ. The CDR3 is 16 amino acids. V lost 2 bases to trimming and J lost 4 bases, with 12 bases between them. In DNA, the CDR3 is TGTGCCAGCAGCTTACGGGGGATCCCATATAATTCACCCCTCCACTTT. Its translation: CASSLRGIPYNSPLHF.

V usage is TRBV27 and J usage is TRBJ2-2; 12 positions agree with TRBD2. V was pared by 11 bases and J by 4 bases, with 2 bases of the junction left unmatched. Germline assignment: CDR1 MNHEY and CDR2 SMNVEV (reference sequence). The CDR3 length is 13 residues. CDR3 amino acids: CASGLAGTGELFF. CDR3 in DNA: TGTGCCTCGGGACTAGCGGGCACCGGGGAGCTGTTTTTT.

This clone has a handful of counts. The chain is built from TRBV10-1 and TRBJ2-7; TRBD2 agrees at 8 bases. J lost 5 bases, V lost 4 bases, and 10 bases had no gene match. Germline CDR1 reads WNHNN; CDR2 reads SYGVQD (reference sequence). This CDR3 comprises 15 residues. The CDR3 is CASSARLASEDEQYF. DNA of the CDR3: TGCGCCAGCAGTGCGAGACTAGCGTCAGAGGACGAGCAGTACTTC.

The DNA of the CDR3 is TGCGCCAGCAGCCCTAGCCCGGGCTCCTACGAGCAGTACTTC. It is translated as CASSPSPGSYEQYF. The rearrangement uses TRBV4-1 and TRBJ2-7; D is possibly TRBD2 (5 bases). Germline CDR1 reads MGHRA; CDR2 reads YSYEKL. The CDR3 extends over 14 amino acids. V was pared by 4 bases and J by 0 bases, with 10 bases between.

This chain links TRBV7-2 with TRBJ2-7; D perhaps matches TRBD2 (6 bases). V dropped 0 bases and J dropped 2 bases, with 8 bases sitting between them. In germline, CDR1 is SGHTA, CDR2 FQGNSA. This CDR3 contains 14 residues. The CDR3 loop reads CASSLAEGPYEQYF. The DNA of the CDR3 is TGTGCCAGCAGCTTAGCGGAGGGACCCTACGAGCAGTACTTC.

The V gene is TRBV7-6, the J gene TRBJ2-3, with TRBD2 identical over 8 bases. Germline V gives CDR1 SGHVS, CDR2 FNYEAQ. With V trimmed by 1 base and J by 0 bases, 6 bases remained unmatched. This CDR3 region has 17 residues. The CDR3 region is CASSLDPVAGSTDTQYF. In DNA form, the CDR3 reads TGTGCCAGCAGCTTAGATCCAGTAGCGGGAAGCACAGATACGCAGTATTTT.

The chain recombines TRBV7-2 with TRBJ1-2; 8 bases line up with TRBD1. Germline V gene lookup returns CDR1 SGHTA and CDR2 FQGNSA. The CDR3 runs to 13 residues. V lost 6 bases to trimming and J lost 7 bases; unmatched junction nucleotides: 7. CDR3 sequence reads: CASRSGQEGGYTF. In DNA form, the CDR3 reads TGTGCCAGCAGGTCGGGACAGGAGGGTGGCTACACCTTC.

The V gene is TRBV2, the J gene TRBJ1-4, with D tentatively TRBD1 (5 bases). The CDR3 consists of 14 residues. The ends were cut back, 8 bases at V and 5 bases at J, with 15 bases in the middle. Looked up from germline, CDR1 is SNHLY and CDR2 is FYNNEI. CDR3 loop: CASGAGRENEKLFF. The CDR3 region has the DNA TGTGCCAGCGGCGCAGGGCGGGAGAATGAAAAACTGTTTTTT.

The rearrangement links TRBV11-3 to TRBJ2-5, with 7 bases aligning to TRBD1. V gave up 4 bases and J gave up 3 bases; unmatched junction bases: 2. CDR3 length equals 13 residues. CDR1 SGHNT and CDR2 YENEEA come from the germline V gene. Written as DNA, the CDR3 is TGTGCCAGCAGCTCCGGGACAGAAGAGACCCAGTACTTC. It yields the protein CASSSGTEETQYF.

The chain recombines TRBV19 with TRBJ2-1; TRBD2 matches 12 bases. CDR1 is LNHDA and CDR2 is SQIVND in the germline V gene (reference sequence). V was clipped by 7 bases and J by 9 bases; unmatched bases: 10. The CDR3 has 15 amino acids. The CDR3 bases are TGTGCCAGTAACAGCGCGGCTAGCGGGAGGGCTGAGCAGTTCTTC. The encoded protein is CASNSAASGRAEQFF. The full variable domain, rest sourced from reference TRBV19 and TRBJ2-1, is DGGITQSPKYLFRKEGQNVTLSCEQNLNHDAMYWYRQDPGQGLRLIYYSQIVNDFQKGDIAEGYSVSREKKESFPLTVTSAQKNPTAFYLCASNSAASGRAEQFFGPGTRLTVL.

The chain carries TRBV28 and TRBJ1-4; no definite D call. V was trimmed by 3 bases and J by 8 bases, leaving 13 bases between them. The CDR3 totals 14 residues. Germline assignment: CDR1 MDHEN and CDR2 SYDVKM. The CDR3 spells CASSFSPTGEKLFF. The CDR3 DNA reads as TGTGCCAGCAGTTTTTCCCCGACGGGGGAAAAACTGTTTTTT.